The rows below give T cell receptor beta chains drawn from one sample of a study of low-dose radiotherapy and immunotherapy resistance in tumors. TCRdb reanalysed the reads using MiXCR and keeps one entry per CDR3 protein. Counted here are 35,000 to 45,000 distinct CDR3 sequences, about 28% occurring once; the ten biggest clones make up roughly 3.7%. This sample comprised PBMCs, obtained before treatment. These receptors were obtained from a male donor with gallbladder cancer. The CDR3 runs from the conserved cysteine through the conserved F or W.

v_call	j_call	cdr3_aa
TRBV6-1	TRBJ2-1	CASREGTGGYNEQFF
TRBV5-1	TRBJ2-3	CASSYLGLAGDTDTQYF
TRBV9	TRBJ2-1	CASSVGAGGLGEQFF
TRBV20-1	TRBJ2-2	CSARDGSGSDTGELFF
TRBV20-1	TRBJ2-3	CSARASVRQDNGPDTQYF
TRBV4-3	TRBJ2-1	CASSQDSGSGKQFF
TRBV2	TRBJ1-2	CARIGWGEGDGYTF
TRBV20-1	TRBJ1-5	CSARSAGLRTDPGSNQPQHF
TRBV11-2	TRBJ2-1	CASSSGLASYNEQFF
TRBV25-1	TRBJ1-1	CASIGTRNTEAFF
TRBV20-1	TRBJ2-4	CSASTGTLAKNIQYF
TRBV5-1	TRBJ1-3	CASSPGFRPNSGNTIYF
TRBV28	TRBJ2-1	CASSLGDRTEQFF
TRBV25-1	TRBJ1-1	CASSAYPEAFF
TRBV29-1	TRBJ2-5	CSVARGQETQYF
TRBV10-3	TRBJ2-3	CAISMAQGPTDTQYF
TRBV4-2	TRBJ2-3	CASSQEHASGGTDTQYF
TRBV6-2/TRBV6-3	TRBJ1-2	CATRPRDRGNYGYTF
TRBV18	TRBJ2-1	CASSRDRGGNEQFF
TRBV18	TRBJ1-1	CASSPRGGLGNTEAFF
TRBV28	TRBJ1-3	CASSLYLGSGNTIYF
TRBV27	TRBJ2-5	CAARKTSGSGETQYF
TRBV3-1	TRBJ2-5	CASGGGETGRPETQYF
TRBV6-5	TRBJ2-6	CASRQGSGANVLTF
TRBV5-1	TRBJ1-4	CASSVGTGPSNEKLFF
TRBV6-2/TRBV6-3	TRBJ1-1	CASSSTGGLMNTEAFF
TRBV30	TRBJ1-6	CAWGQGQNNSPLHF
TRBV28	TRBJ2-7	CASTAPPGQDSYEQYF
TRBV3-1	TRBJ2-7	CASSRTSGSASSYEQYF
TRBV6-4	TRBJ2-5	CASSGQAPQETQYF
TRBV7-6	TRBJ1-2	CASSLVNYGYTF
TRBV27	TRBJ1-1	CASSGGVMNTEAFF
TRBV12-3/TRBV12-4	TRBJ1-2	CASSPSDRANYGYTF
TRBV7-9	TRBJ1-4	CASQTPRDEKLFF
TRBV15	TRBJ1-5	CATSTSQLVSTGQPQHF
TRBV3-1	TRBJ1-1	CASSQGTVNTEAFF
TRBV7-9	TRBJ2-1	CASSPRGGSYNEQFF
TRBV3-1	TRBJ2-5	CASIPSGRTQETQYF
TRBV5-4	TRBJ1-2	CASSLGQGAYGYTF
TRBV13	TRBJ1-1	CASRAQGAMNTEAFF
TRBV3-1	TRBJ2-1	CASSHSARGNEQFF
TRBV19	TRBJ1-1	CATIPGTRNTEAFF
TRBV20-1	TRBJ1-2	CSASAQDRGVSYGYTF
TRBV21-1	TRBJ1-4	CASSGRVDEKLFF
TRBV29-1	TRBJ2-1	CSVEVWDRGLYNEQFF
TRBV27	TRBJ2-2	CASSSRFLNTGELFF
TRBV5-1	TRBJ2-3	CASRDPSADTQYF
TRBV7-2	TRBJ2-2	CASSSRDRRTGELFF
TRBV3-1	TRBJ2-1	CASSHFAQSGYNEQFF